This T cell receptor (beta chain) derives from a study of shared T cell receptors in the human thymus. The CDR3 is 11 amino acids. The V gene lost 8 bases and the J gene lost 7 bases, with 12 bases spanning the gap. Germline loops: CDR1 MGHDK, CDR2 SYGVNS. Repertoires were generated with immunoSEQ multiplex PCR, while TCRdb's copy carries only in-frame clones and drops some. This sample has about 660,000 clones; around nine tenths occur once, and the top ten carry about 0.01%. This sample also appeared in a second study, on human thymus T cells. Per that paper: Corrective surgery for congenital heart defects was being performed on the healthy Finnish infants who were the donors. Thymus tissue for the work was resected from patients undergoing corrective heart surgery. Related studies noted strongly shared thymic repertoires across unrelated people.

V gene TRBV25-1 combines with J gene TRBJ2-7; TRBD2 might be the D (5 bases). This receptor was obtained from a boy under three years old with a congenital heart defect. Input material: thymocytes. CDR3 protein: CASSSRDEQYF. In DNA form, the CDR3 reads TGTGCCAGCTCTTCGAGGGATGAGCAGTACTTC.